The 26 T cell receptor beta chains below all came from one sample that was sequenced in a study of cytomegalovirus exposure and HLA in healthy donors. This PCR relied on a set of 60 Vbeta primers and 13 Jbeta primers. TCRdb's table, derived via immunoSEQ multiplex PCR, lists solely in-frame clones and lacks some. The top ten clones hold 9.5% to 15% of a sample with some 140,000 clones, approximately 80% of them seen once. Sequenced sample: PBMCs. These TCRs come from a man aged 25-45 years in good health and CMV-seropositive.

V gene TRBV20-1 combines with J gene TRBJ1-2; D unclear. Per the germline V gene, CDR1 is DFQATT and CDR2 is SNEGSKA (reference sequence). This CDR3 comprises 11 residues. The CDR3 bases are TGCAGCGCCCCAACTGTGGTTGGCTACACCTTC. Translating it yields CSAPTVVGYTF.

This rearrangement joins TRBV19 to TRBJ1-2; D might be TRBD1 (5 bases). CDR3 size: 12 residues. Germline values: CDR1 LNHDA, CDR2 SQIVND (reference sequence). Trimming removed 5 bases from V and 4 bases from J, with 8 bases in between. The DNA of the CDR3 is TGTGCCAGTAGTGAACAGGTCTATGGCTACACCTTC. This encodes CASSEQVYGYTF.

The chain recombines TRBV5-1 with TRBJ1-2; 7 bases fit TRBD1. V trimming: 0 bases; J trimming: 3 bases; junction bases outside the gene matches: 2. Germline V lookup: CDR1 SGHRS, CDR2 YFSETQ. There are 14 residues in the CDR3. The CDR3 DNA reads as TGCGCCAGCAGCTTGGGACAGGGTGACTATGGCTACACCTTC. It translates to CASSLGQGDYGYTF.

The chain employs TRBV28 and TRBJ2-7, with 7 nucleotides matching TRBD1. The CDR3 runs 16 residues. With 5 bases clipped from V and 3 bases from J, the junction kept 13 bases outside the gene matches. The V gene's germline CDR1 is MDHEN and CDR2 SYDVKM. CDR3 in amino acids: CASSTHRGSVVYEQYF. For the CDR3, the DNA is TGTGCCAGCAGTACTCACAGGGGATCCGTAGTCTACGAGCAGTACTTC.

The chain recombines TRBV27 with TRBJ2-1, with a possible D match to TRBD2 (5 bases). V was pared by 4 bases and J by 7 bases, with 14 bases between. The CDR3 loop spans 14 amino acids. The germline CDR1 and CDR2 sequences are MNHEY and SMNVEV (reference sequence). The CDR3 nucleotides are TGTGCCAGCAGTTCCGGACTTAGTCAGAATGAGCAGTTCTTC. Amino acids: CASSSGLSQNEQFF.

The chain recombines TRBV19 with TRBJ1-3; TRBD1 agrees at 10 bases. V shed 4 bases and J 0 bases; nucleotides not matched to a gene: 3. Germline lookup yields CDR1 LNHDA and CDR2 SQIVND (reference sequence). This CDR3 is built from 16 residues. CDR3 in amino acids: CASSTDRGLSGNTIYF. The CDR3 nucleotides read TGTGCCAGTAGTACCGACAGGGGGCTCTCTGGAAACACCATATATTTT.

This rearrangement joins TRBV9 to TRBJ1-3; no definite D call. This CDR3 has 16 amino acids. Looked up from germline, CDR1 is SGDLS and CDR2 is YYNGEE. V was shortened by 3 bases and J by 0 bases, with 13 bases between the two germline ends. This CDR3 reads CASSAPTRYSGNTIYF. In DNA form, the CDR3 reads TGTGCCAGCAGCGCTCCCACGAGGTACTCTGGAAACACCATATATTTT.

The chain couples TRBV19 to TRBJ1-5; a possible D gene is TRBD1 (5 bases). From germline, CDR1 is LNHDA and CDR2 SQIVND (reference sequence). The CDR3 runs 17 residues. V shed 5 bases and J shed 0 bases, with 17 bases lying between them. In DNA form, the CDR3 reads TGTGCCAGTAGTCCTCACCGTCAGGGTAGTAGCAATCAGCCCCAGCATTTT. It encodes CASSPHRQGSSNQPQHF.

The genes are TRBV28 and TRBJ1-2; the match to TRBD1 covers 7 bases. CDR1 and CDR2 from the germline V gene are MDHEN and SYDVKM. V shed 4 bases, J shed 2 bases, and the junction held 10 bases outside the gene matches. The CDR3 spans 16 residues. Here the CDR3 reads CASSSNYRGLNYGYTF. CDR3 nucleotides: TGTGCCAGCAGTTCTAACTACAGGGGCCTCAACTATGGCTACACCTTC.

Only a few counts were recorded for this clone. The chain couples TRBV25-1 to TRBJ2-7; D is undetermined. Germline V gene lookup returns CDR1 MGHDK and CDR2 SYGVNS. V was clipped by 1 base and J by 3 bases, with 4 bases between them. The CDR3 is 12 amino acids. This chain's CDR3 is CASSESGYEQYF. In DNA, the CDR3 is TGTGCCAGCAGTGAATCCGGCTACGAGCAGTACTTC.

This sequence joins TRBV7-9 and TRBJ2-7, with a possible D match to TRBD2 (5 bases). CDR1 is SEHNR, CDR2 FQNEAQ, per germline (reference sequence). This CDR3 is 15 amino acids long. V was trimmed by 4 bases and J by 2 bases, leaving 15 bases between them. The CDR3 DNA reads as TGTGCCAGCAGCTCGAGCGGTGCGACAACCTACGAGCAGTACTTC. Translating it yields CASSSSGATTYEQYF.

This chain connects TRBV7-3 to TRBJ2-2; TRBD1 is a possible D gene (6 bases). The germline gives CDR1 SGHTA, CDR2 FQGTGA. V was cut by 6 bases and J by 1 base, with 12 bases left in between. The CDR3 spans 15 residues. The CDR3 DNA reads as TGTGCCAGCAGTCTGACAGGAGAGAACACCGGGGAGCTGTTTTTT. It translates to CASSLTGENTGELFF.

V is TRBV11-2 and J is TRBJ2-5, with 9 bases that match TRBD2. J lost 0 bases, V lost 5 bases, and 10 bases had no gene match. This CDR3 is 17 amino acids long. The germline gives CDR1 SGHAT, CDR2 FQNNGV. CDR3 loop: CASSTSPASGDQETQYF. The DNA for the CDR3 is TGTGCCAGCAGCACCAGCCCGGCTAGCGGGGACCAAGAGACCCAGTACTTC.

The genes are TRBV28 and TRBJ1-5; 8 bases are a match to TRBD1. CDR3 length: 18 residues. The V and J ends lost 5 bases and 4 bases, in that order; junction bases with no gene match: 16. Per germline, CDR1 MDHEN and CDR2 SYDVKM. The CDR3 sequence is CASSLSPHGQGGNQPQHF. The CDR3 nucleotides read TGTGCCAGCAGTCTCTCCCCTCATGGACAGGGTGGGAATCAGCCCCAGCATTTT.

The chain carries TRBV30 and TRBJ1-6, with D unresolved. V lost 5 bases, J lost 7 bases, and 9 bases lay in between. This CDR3 has 12 residues. Germline V gene lookup returns CDR1 GTSNPN and CDR2 SVGIG (reference sequence). CDR3 protein: CAWGLNNSPLHF. The CDR3 nucleotides read TGTGCCTGGGGCCTGAACAATTCACCCCTCCACTTT.

The chain has TRBV12-5 and TRBJ2-7; TRBD1 might be the D (6 bases). Trimming stripped 2 bases from V and 2 bases from J, with 13 bases between. Germline loops: CDR1 LGHNT, CDR2 FRNRAP. The CDR3 extends over 15 amino acids. Here the CDR3 DNA reads TGTGCTAGTGGTTTGCCCCAGGGGACGGCCTACGAGCAGTACTTC. As protein: CASGLPQGTAYEQYF. The entire variable domain, with the rest obtained from reference TRBV12-5 and TRBJ2-7, is as follows: DARVTQTPRHKVTEMGQEVTMRCQPILGHNTVFWYRQTMMQGLELLAYFRNRAPLDDSGMPKDRFSAEMPDATLATLKIQPSEPRDSAVYFCASGLPQGTAYEQYFGPGTRLTVT.

The chain recombines TRBV5-1 with TRBJ2-2, with 7 nucleotides matching TRBD2. This CDR3 spans 14 amino acids. Trimming at V came to 4 bases and at J to 5 bases, leaving 5 bases not matched to a gene. CDR1 is SGHRS and CDR2 is YFSETQ in the germline V gene. The CDR3, as DNA: TGCGCCAGCAGCCCGCGGGGGACTACCGGGGAGCTGTTTTTT. It is translated as CASSPRGTTGELFF.

The CDR3 loop reads CASSFESQETQYF. In DNA, the CDR3 is TGTGCCAGTAGTTTCGAGAGTCAAGAGACCCAGTACTTC. V usage is TRBV19 and J usage is TRBJ2-5; D remains ambiguous. Trimming took 5 bases from V and 2 from J, leaving 9 bases between them. CDR1 LNHDA and CDR2 SQIVND come from the germline V gene (reference sequence). CDR3 length equals 13 residues.

V is TRBV7-8 and J is TRBJ2-5; 8 bases align to TRBD1. The CDR3 has 15 amino acids. J gave up 2 bases and V 4 bases, and 6 bases lay outside the gene matches. The germline V gene encodes CDR1 SGHVS and CDR2 FQNEAQ. The CDR3 DNA reads as TGTGCCAGCAGCTCTGGACAGGGCAGTCAAGAGACCCAGTACTTC. Protein product: CASSSGQGSQETQYF.

The rearrangement links TRBV27 to TRBJ1-1; D is perhaps TRBD1 (6 bases). The CDR3 covers 20 residues. CDR1 is MNHEY and CDR2 is SMNVEV in the germline V gene (reference sequence). Trimming took 0 bases from V and 0 from J, leaving 23 bases between them. DNA for the CDR3: TGTGCCAGCAGTTTATCATCCCCCCAGCGGGGGGCGGGTGTGAACACTGAAGCTTTCTTT. This sequence encodes CASSLSSPQRGAGVNTEAFF.

The genes are TRBV11-2 and TRBJ2-7; TRBD1 matches at 7 bases. Germline values: CDR1 SGHAT, CDR2 FQNNGV. The CDR3 is 16 amino acids. Unmatched junction bases numbered 13, after V lost 7 bases and J lost 1 base. CDR3 coding DNA: TGTGCCAGCACCGATATTAGGACAGGCCGATCCTACGAGCAGTACTTC. It translates to CASTDIRTGRSYEQYF.

The rearrangement links TRBV19 to TRBJ2-1; D is perhaps TRBD2 (5 bases). Germline V gene data show CDR1 as LNHDA and CDR2 as SQIVND (reference sequence). This CDR3 comprises 15 residues. Trimming pared 1 base from V and 2 bases from J, leaving 9 bases between. CDR3 nucleotides: TGTGCCAGTAGTATAGGAACTAGTGCCTACAATGAGCAGTTCTTC. It is translated as CASSIGTSAYNEQFF.

In regard to this clone: The same CDR3 can be traced to other DNA sequences in this sample. V gene TRBV9 combines with J gene TRBJ1-4, with 7 bases identical to TRBD1. The germline V gene has CDR1 SGDLS and CDR2 YYNGEE. The junction had 4 bases not matched to a gene; V was cut back by 3 bases and J by 2 bases. The CDR3 consists of 15 residues. CDR3 sequence (DNA): TGTGCCAGCAGCGCCGGGACAGTGACTAATGAAAAACTGTTTTTT. Translated: CASSAGTVTNEKLFF.

This clone was observed once. The V and J genes are TRBV6-1 and TRBJ1-1; a possible D gene is TRBD1 (5 bases). The CDR3 is 13 residues long. Between the trimmed V and J ends, which lost 8 bases and 1 base, there was a span of 11 bases. In germline, CDR1 is MNHNS, CDR2 SASEGT. The CDR3 protein is CASRMTENTEAFF. The CDR3 DNA follows: TGTGCCAGCCGTATGACAGAGAACACTGAAGCTTTCTTT.

The table lists this clone with a few counts. The chain couples TRBV15 to TRBJ2-1; D is possibly TRBD2 (5 bases). The germline V gene has CDR1 LNHNV and CDR2 YYDKDF (reference sequence). V was trimmed by 1 base and J by 9 bases, leaving 13 bases between them. The CDR3 totals 14 residues. CDR3 residues: CATSRGGIGGEQFF. In nucleotides, the CDR3 is TGTGCCACCAGCAGAGGAGGGATCGGCGGTGAGCAGTTCTTC.

The chain has TRBV7-9 and TRBJ2-7; 10 bases are a match to TRBD2. The CDR3 runs 16 residues. Germline trimming cut 1 base from V and 7 bases from J; bases unmatched to any gene: 10. Germline V gene sequence: CDR1 SEHNR, CDR2 FQNEAQ (reference sequence). The CDR3 loop is CASSLDPAGGPGEQYF. The CDR3 nucleotides are TGTGCCAGCAGCTTAGATCCAGCGGGAGGGCCGGGGGAGCAGTACTTC.